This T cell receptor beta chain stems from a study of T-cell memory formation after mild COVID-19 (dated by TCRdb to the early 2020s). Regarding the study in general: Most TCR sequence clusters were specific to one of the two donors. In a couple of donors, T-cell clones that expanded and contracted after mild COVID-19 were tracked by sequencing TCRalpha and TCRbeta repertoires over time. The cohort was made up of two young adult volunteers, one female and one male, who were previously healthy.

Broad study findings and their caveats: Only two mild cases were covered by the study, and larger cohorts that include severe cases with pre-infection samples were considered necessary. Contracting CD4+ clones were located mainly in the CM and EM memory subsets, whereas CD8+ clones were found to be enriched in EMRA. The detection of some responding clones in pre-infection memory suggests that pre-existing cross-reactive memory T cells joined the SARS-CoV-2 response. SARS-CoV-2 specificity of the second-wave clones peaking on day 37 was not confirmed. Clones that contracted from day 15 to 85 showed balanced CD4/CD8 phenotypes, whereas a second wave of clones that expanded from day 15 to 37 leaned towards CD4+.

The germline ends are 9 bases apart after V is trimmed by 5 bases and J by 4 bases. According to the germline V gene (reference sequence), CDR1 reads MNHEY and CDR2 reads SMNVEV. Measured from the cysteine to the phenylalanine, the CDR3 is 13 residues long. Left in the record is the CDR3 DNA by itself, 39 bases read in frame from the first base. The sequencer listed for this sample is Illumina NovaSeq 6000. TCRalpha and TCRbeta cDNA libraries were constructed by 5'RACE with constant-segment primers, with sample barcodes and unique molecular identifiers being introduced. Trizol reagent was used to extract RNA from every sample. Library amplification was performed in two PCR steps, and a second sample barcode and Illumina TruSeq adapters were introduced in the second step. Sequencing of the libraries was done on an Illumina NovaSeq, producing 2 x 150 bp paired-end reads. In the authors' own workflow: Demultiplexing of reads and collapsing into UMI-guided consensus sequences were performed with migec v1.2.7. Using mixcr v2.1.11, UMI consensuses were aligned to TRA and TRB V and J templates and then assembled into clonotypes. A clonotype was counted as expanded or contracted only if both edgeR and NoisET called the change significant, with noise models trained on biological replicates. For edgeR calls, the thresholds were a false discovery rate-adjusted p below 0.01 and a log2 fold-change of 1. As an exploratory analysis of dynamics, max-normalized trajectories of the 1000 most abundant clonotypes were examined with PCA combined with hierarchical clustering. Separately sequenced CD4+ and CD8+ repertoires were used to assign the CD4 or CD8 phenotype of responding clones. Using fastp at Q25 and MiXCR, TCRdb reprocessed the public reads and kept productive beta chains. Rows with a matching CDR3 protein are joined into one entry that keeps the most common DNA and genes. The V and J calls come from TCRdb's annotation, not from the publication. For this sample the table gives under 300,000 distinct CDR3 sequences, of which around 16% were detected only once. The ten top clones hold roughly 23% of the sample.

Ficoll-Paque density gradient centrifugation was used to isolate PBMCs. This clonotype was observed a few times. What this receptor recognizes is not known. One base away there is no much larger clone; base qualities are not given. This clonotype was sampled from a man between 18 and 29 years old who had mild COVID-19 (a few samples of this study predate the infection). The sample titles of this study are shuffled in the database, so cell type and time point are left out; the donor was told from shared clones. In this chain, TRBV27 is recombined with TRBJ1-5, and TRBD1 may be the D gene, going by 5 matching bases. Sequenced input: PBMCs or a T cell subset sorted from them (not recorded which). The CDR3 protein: CASSHGGNQPQHF. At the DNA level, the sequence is TGTGCCAGCAGTCACGGGGGGAATCAGCCCCAGCATTTT.